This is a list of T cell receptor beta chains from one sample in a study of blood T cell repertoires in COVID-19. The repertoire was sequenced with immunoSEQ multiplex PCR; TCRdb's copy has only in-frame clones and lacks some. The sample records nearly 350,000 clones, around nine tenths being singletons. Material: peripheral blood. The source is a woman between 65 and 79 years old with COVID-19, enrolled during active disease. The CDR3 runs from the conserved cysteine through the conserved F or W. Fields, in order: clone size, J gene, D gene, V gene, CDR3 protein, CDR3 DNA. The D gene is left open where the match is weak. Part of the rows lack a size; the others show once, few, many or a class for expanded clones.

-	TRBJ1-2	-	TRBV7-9	CASSLYFGGGHNYGYTF	TGTGCCAGCAGCTTGTATTTTGGGGGAGGTCATAACTATGGCTACACCTTC
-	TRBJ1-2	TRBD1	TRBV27	CASSTHRGGYTF	TGTGCCAGCAGTACCCACAGGGGAGGCTACACCTTC
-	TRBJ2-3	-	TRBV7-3	CASSFGGGGTDTQYF	TGTGCCAGCAGCTTCGGCGGGGGCGGCACAGATACGCAGTATTTT
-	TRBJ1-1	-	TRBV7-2	CASSLGGGWDTEAFF	TGTGCCAGCAGCTTAGGTGGGGGGTGGGACACTGAAGCTTTCTTT
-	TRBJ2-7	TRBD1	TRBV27	CASSPRTGAYEQYF	TGTGCCAGCAGTCCCCGGACAGGGGCCTACGAGCAGTACTTC
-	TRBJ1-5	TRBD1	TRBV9	CASSAAGTDYQPQHF	TGTGCCAGCAGCGCAGCCGGGACAGATTATCAGCCCCAGCATTTT
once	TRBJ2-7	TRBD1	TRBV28	CASTPGQGNYEQYF	TGTGCCAGCACCCCAGGACAGGGAAACTACGAGCAGTACTTC
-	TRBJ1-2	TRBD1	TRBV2	CASSRDRGKGIYGYTF	TGTGCCAGCAGTCGGGACAGGGGGAAGGGTATCTATGGCTACACCTTC
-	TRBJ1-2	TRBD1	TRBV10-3	CAISSTAPGQGDGYTF	TGTGCCATCAGCTCCACTGCGCCGGGACAGGGAGATGGCTACACCTTC
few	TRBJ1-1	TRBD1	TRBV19	CASSRRDRGLNTEAFF	TGTGCCAGTAGCAGGCGGGACAGGGGATTGAACACTGAAGCTTTCTTT
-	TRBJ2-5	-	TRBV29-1	CSVRQVQETQYF	TGCAGCGTTCGACAGGTCCAAGAGACCCAGTACTTC
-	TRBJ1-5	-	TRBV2	CASSAVGLGQPQHF	TGTGCCAGCAGTGCGGTGGGGCTAGGTCAGCCCCAGCATTTT
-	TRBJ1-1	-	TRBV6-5	CASRGQQNTEAFF	TGTGCCAGCAGAGGACAGCAGAACACTGAAGCTTTCTTT
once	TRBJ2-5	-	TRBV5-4	CASSPSGGQETQYF	TGTGCCAGCAGCCCGAGCGGAGGCCAAGAGACCCAGTACTTC
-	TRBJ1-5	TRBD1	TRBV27	CASSLRGGGQPQHF	TGTGCCAGCAGTTTAAGAGGGGGCGGGCAGCCCCAGCATTTT
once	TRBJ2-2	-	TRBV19	CASGWFANTGELFF	TGTGCCAGCGGGTGGTTCGCGAACACCGGGGAGCTGTTTTTT
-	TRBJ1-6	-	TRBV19	CASSPAGTLNSPLHF	TGTGCCAGTAGTCCCGCCGGGACTTTAAATTCACCCCTCCACTTT
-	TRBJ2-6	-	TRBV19	CASSIVHSGANVLTF	TGTGCCAGTAGTATAGTTCACTCTGGGGCCAACGTCCTGACTTTC
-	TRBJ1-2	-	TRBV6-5	CASSYSYPYGYTF	TGTGCCAGCAGTTACTCCTACCCCTATGGCTACACCTTC
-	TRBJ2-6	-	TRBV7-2	CASSSPPRGAGANVLTF	TGTGCCAGCAGCTCTCCACCCAGGGGAGCTGGGGCCAACGTCCTGACTTTC
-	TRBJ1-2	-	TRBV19	CASSKAGLKLGYTF	TGTGCCAGTAGTAAAGCAGGTCTAAAACTTGGCTACACCTTC
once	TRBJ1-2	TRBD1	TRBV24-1	CATSSGTGGLYTF	TGTGCCACCAGCTCCGGGACAGGGGGCCTCTACACCTTC
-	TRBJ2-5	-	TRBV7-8	CASSPWGDPRGETQYF	TGTGCCAGCAGTCCCTGGGGGGACCCAAGGGGAGAGACCCAGTACTTC
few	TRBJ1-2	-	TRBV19	CASRPAGRNYGYTF	TGTGCCAGTAGGCCCGCGGGCAGGAACTATGGCTACACCTTC
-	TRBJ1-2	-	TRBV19	CASSIRTERGYTF	TGTGCCAGTAGTATTCGGACTGAGCGTGGCTACACCTTC
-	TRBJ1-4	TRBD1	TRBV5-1	CASSLTGTDGEKLFF	TGCGCCAGCAGCCTTACCGGGACAGATGGAGAAAAACTGTTTTTT
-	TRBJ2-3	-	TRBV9	CASSVVEGVTTDTQYF	TGTGCCAGCAGCGTAGTAGAGGGGGTCACCACAGATACGCAGTATTTT
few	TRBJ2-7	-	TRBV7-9	CASSLDGGQRKQYF	TGTGCCAGCAGCTTAGATGGCGGGCAGCGGAAGCAGTACTTC
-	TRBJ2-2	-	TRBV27	CASSARQAGELFF	TGTGCCAGCAGTGCCCGTCAGGCCGGGGAGCTGTTTTTT
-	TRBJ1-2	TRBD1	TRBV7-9	CASSPGQGASGYTF	TGTGCCAGCAGCCCTGGACAGGGGGCAAGTGGCTACACCTTC
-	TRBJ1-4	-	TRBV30	CAGTGGNEKLFF	TGTGCCGGGACGGGGGGAAATGAAAAACTGTTTTTT
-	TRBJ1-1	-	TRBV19	CASSMMTGVKLNTEAFF	TGTGCCAGTAGTATGATGACAGGAGTGAAGTTGAACACTGAAGCTTTCTTT
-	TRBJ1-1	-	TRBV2	CASSERGNTEAFF	TGTGCCAGCAGTGAAAGGGGGAACACTGAAGCTTTCTTT
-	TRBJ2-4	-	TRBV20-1	CSALVKNIQYF	TGCAGTGCATTAGTAAAAAACATTCAGTACTTC
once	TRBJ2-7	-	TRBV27	CASSLSLGGYEQYF	TGTGCCAGCAGCCTGTCCCTCGGGGGTTACGAGCAGTACTTC
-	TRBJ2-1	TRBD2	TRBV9	CASSVAGTNNEQFF	TGTGCCAGCAGCGTAGCTGGGACTAACAATGAGCAGTTCTTC
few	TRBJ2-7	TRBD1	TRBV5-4	CASSTTGGVYEQYF	TGTGCCAGCAGCACGACAGGGGGCGTGTACGAGCAGTACTTC
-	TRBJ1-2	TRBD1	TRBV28	CASSSHQTGVLWYGYTF	TGTGCCAGCAGTTCCCATCAAACAGGGGTCCTATGGTATGGCTACACCTTC
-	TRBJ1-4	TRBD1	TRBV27	CASSSGQGRGANEKLFF	TGTGCCAGCAGTTCGGGACAGGGTAGGGGTGCTAATGAAAAACTGTTTTTT
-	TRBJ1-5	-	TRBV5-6	CASSLRGPNQPQHF	TGTGCCAGCAGCTTAAGGGGCCCCAATCAGCCCCAGCATTTT
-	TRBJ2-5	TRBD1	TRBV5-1	CASSFRQGNKETQYF	TGCGCCAGCAGCTTTCGACAGGGTAACAAAGAGACCCAGTACTTC
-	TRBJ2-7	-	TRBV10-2	CASTGQLMGEQYF	TGCGCCAGCACCGGACAATTAATGGGCGAGCAGTACTTC
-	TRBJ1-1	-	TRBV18	CASALYVRAVNTEAFF	TGTGCCAGCGCACTATACGTCAGGGCCGTGAACACTGAAGCTTTCTTT
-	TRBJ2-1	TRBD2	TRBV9	CASSVVGGGANNEQFF	TGTGCCAGCAGCGTAGTCGGCGGGGGGGCAAACAATGAGCAGTTCTTC
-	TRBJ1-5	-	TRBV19	CASSWGQNQPQHF	TGTGCCAGTAGTTGGGGACAAAATCAGCCCCAGCATTTT
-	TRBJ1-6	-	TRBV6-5	CASSYADSQNSPLHF	TGTGCCAGCAGTTACGCGGACAGCCAAAATTCACCCCTCCACTTT
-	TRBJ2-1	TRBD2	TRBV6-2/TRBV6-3	CASSYSQRGGGTYNEQFF	TGTGCCAGCAGTTACTCGCAGCGGGGGGGCGGCACCTACAATGAGCAGTTCTTC
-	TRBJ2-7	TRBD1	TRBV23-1	CASRSGTGTCEQYF	TGCGCCAGCCGATCCGGGACAGGAACTTGTGAGCAGTACTTC
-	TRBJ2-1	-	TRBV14	CASSQDIGGYNEQFF	TGTGCCAGCAGCCAAGACATTGGAGGCTACAATGAGCAGTTCTTC
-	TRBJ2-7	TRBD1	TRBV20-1	CSASQGQGQEQYF	TGCAGTGCTAGTCAGGGACAGGGTCAAGAGCAGTACTTC
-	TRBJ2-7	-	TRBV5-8	CASSFYGGEQYF	TGTGCCAGCAGCTTTTACGGCGGCGAGCAGTACTTC
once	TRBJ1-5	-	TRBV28	CASSLLVQPQHF	TGTGCCAGCAGTTTATTAGTTCAGCCCCAGCATTTT
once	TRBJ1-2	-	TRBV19	CAVRGTYGYTF	TGTGCCGTCCGCGGCACCTATGGCTACACCTTC
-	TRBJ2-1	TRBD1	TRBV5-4	CASRPTGYNEQFF	TGTGCCAGCAGGCCGACAGGGTACAATGAGCAGTTCTTC
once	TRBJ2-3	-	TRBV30	CASNPTDLTDTQYF	TGTGCCTCGAACCCGACAGATCTCACAGATACGCAGTATTTT
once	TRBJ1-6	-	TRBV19	CASSMPSGLNSPLHF	TGTGCCAGTAGTATGCCAAGCGGATTAAATTCACCCCTCCACTTT